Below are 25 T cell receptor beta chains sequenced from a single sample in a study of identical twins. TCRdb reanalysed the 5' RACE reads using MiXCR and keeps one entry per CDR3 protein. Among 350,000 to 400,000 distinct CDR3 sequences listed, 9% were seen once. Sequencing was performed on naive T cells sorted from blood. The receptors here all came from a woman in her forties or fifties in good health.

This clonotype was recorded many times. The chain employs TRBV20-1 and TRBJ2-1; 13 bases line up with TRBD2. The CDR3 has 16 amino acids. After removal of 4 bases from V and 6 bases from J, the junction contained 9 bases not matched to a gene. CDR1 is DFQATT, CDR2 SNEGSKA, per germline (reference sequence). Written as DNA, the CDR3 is TGCAGTGCTACGGAAATGACTAGCGGGAGGCGCAATGAGCAGTTCTTC. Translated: CSATEMTSGRRNEQFF.

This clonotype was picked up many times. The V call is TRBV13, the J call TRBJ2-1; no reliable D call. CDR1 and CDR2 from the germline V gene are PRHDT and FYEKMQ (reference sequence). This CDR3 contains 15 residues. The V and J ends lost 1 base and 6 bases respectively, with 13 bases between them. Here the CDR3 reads CASSLVGPGANEQFF. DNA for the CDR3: TGTGCCAGCAGCTTAGTAGGACCCGGAGCCAATGAGCAGTTCTTC.

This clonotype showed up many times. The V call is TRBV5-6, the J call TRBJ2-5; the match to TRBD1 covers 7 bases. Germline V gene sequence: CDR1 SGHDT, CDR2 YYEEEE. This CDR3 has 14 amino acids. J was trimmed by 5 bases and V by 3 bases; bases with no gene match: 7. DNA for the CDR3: TGTGCCAGCAGCTCATCGACAGGGTTGGAGACCCAGTACTTC. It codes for CASSSSTGLETQYF.

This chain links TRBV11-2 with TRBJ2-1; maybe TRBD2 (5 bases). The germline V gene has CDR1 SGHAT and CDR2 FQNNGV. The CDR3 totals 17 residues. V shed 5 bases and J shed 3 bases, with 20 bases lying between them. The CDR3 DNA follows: TGTGCCAGCAGCACCACTGTCCTAGCCGGGGACTACAATGAGCAGTTCTTC. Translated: CASSTTVLAGDYNEQFF.

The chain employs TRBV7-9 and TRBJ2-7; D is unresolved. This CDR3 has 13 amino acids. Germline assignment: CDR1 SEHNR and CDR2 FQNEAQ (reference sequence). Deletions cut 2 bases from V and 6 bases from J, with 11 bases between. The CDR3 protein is CASSLSSLGEQYF. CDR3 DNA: TGTGCCAGCAGCTTAAGTAGCCTAGGCGAGCAGTACTTC. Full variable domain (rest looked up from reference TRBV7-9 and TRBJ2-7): DTGVSQNPRHKITKRGQNVTFRCDPISEHNRLYWYRQTLGQGPEFLTYFQNEAQLEKSRLLSDRFSAERPKGSFSTLEIQRTEQGDSAMYLCASSLSSLGEQYFGPGTRLTVT.

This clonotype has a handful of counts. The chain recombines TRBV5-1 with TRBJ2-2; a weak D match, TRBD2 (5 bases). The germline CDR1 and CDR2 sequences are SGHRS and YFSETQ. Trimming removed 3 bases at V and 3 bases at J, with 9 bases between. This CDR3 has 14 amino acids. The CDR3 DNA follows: TGCGCCAGCAGCTCGAGCGGCTACACCGGGGAGCTGTTTTTT. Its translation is CASSSSGYTGELFF. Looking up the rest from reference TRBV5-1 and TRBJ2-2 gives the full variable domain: KAGVTQTPRYLIKTRGQQVTLSCSPISGHRSVSWYQQTPGQGLQFLFEYFSETQRNKGNFPGRFSGRQFSNSRSEMNVSTLELGDSALYLCASSSSGYTGELFFGEGSRLTVL.

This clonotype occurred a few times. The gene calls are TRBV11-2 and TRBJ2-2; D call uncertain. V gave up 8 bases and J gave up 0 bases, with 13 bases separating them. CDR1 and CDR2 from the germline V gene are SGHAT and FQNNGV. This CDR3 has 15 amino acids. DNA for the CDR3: TGTGCCAGCGGCCCCGGGCCGACGAACACCGGGGAGCTGTTTTTT. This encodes CASGPGPTNTGELFF.

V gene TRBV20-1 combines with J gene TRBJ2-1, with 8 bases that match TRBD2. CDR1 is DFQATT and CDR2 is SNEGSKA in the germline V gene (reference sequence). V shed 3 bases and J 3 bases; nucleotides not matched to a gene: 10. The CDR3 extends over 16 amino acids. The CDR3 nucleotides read TGCAGTGCTAGGCCTAGCGGGTCACAAATCTACAATGAGCAGTTCTTC. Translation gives CSARPSGSQIYNEQFF.

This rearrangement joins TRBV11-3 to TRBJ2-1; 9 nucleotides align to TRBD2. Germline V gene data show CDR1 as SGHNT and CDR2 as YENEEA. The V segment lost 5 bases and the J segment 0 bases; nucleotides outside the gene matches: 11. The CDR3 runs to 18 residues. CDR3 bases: TGTGCCAGCAGCCCCATACTAGCGGGCAAGAGCTCCTACAATGAGCAGTTCTTC. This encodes CASSPILAGKSSYNEQFF.

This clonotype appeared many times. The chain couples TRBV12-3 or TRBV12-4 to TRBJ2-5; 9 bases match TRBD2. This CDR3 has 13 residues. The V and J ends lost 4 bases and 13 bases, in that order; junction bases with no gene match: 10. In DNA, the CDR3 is TGTGCCAGCAGTTACCAGGGTAGCGGGAGAACGTACTTC. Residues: CASSYQGSGRTYF.

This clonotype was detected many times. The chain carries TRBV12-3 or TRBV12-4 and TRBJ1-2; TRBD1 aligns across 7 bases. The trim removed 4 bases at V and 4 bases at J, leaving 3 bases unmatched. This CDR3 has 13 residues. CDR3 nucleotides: TGTGCCAGCAGTTCGGACAGGTCCTATGGCTACACCTTC. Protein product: CASSSDRSYGYTF.

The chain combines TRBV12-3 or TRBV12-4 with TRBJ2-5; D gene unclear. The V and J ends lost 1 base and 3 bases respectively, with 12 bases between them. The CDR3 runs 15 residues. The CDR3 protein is CASSLGKQVEETQYF. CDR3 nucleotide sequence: TGTGCCAGCAGTTTAGGGAAGCAGGTAGAAGAGACCCAGTACTTC.

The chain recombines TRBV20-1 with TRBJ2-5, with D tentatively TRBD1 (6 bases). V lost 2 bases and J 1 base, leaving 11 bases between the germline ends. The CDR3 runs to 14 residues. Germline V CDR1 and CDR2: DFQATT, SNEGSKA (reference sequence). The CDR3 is CSARRDTFQETQYF. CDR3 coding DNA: TGCAGTGCTAGACGGGACACTTTCCAAGAGACCCAGTACTTC.

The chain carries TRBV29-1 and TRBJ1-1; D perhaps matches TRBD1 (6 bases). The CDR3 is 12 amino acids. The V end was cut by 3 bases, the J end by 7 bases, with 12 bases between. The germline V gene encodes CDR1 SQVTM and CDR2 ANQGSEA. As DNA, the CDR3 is TGCAGCGTTGAGCAGGGGCAGGGTGAAGCTTTCTTT. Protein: CSVEQGQGEAFF.

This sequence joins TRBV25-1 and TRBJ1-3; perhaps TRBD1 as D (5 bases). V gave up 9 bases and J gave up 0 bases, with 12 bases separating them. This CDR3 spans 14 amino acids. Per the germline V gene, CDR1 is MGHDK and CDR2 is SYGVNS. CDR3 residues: CARMGTSSGNTIYF. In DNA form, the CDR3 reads TGTGCCAGGATGGGGACCAGCTCTGGAAACACCATATATTTT.

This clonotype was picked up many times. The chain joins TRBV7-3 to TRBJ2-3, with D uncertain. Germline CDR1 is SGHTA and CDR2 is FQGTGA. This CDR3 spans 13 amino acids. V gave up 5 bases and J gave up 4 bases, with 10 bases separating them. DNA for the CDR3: TGTGCCAGCAGCCTCGTCCCCCCAGATACGCAGTATTTT. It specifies CASSLVPPDTQYF.

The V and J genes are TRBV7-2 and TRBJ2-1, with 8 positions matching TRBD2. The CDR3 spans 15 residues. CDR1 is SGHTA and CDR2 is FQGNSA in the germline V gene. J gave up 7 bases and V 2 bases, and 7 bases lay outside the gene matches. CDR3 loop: CASSLTSGAMNEQFF. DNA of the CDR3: TGTGCCAGCAGCTTAACTAGCGGAGCGATGAATGAGCAGTTCTTC. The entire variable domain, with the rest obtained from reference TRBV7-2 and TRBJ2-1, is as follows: GAGVSQSPSNKVTEKGKDVELRCDPISGHTALYWYRQSLGQGLEFLIYFQGNSAPDKSGLPSDRFSAERTGGSVSTLTIQRTQQEDSAVYLCASSLTSGAMNEQFFGPGTRLTVL.

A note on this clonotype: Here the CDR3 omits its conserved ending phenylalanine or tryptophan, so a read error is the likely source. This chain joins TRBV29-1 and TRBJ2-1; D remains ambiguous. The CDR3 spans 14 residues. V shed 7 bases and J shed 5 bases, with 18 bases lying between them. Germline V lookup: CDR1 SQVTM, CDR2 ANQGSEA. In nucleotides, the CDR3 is TGCAGCGACGTACCACACGTATTGGACAATGAGCAGTTCCCC. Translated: CSDVPHVLDNEQFP.

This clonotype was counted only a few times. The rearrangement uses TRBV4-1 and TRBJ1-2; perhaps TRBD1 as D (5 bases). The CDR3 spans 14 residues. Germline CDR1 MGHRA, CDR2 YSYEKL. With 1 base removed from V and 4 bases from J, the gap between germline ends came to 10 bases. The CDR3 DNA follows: TGCGCCAGCAGCCAAGGCGGGGGATTCTATGGCTACACCTTC. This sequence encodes CASSQGGGFYGYTF.

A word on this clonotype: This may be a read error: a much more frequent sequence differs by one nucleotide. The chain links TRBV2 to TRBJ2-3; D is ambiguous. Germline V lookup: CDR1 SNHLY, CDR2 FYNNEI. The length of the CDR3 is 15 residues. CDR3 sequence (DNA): TGTGCCAGAAGTGCGGACGGAGATAGCACAGATACGCAGTATTTT. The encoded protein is CARSADGDSTDTQYF.

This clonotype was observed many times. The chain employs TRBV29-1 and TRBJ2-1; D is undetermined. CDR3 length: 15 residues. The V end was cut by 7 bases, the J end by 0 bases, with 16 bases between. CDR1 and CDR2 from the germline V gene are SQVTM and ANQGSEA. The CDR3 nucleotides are TGCAGCGCCGGGCGATCAGGTTTCTCCTACAATGAGCAGTTCTTC. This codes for CSAGRSGFSYNEQFF.

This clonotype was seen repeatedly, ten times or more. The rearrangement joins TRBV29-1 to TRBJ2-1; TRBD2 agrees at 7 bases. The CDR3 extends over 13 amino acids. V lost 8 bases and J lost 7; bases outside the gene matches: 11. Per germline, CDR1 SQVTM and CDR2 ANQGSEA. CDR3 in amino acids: CSSPDSGGNEQFF. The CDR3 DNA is TGCAGCTCTCCGGACTCGGGAGGAAATGAGCAGTTCTTC.

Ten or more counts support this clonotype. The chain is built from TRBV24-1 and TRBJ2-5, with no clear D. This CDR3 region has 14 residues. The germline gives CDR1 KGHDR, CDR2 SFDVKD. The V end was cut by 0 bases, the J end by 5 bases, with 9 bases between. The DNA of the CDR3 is TGTGCCACCAGTGATTTGGGAACGTCGGAGACCCAGTACTTC. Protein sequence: CATSDLGTSETQYF.

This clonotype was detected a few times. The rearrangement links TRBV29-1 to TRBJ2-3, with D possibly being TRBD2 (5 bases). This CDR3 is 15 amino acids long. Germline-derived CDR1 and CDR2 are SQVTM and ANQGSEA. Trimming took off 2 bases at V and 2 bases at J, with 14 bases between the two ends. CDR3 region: CSVETSGGNTDTQYF. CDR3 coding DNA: TGCAGCGTTGAAACCAGCGGAGGAAACACAGATACGCAGTATTTT.

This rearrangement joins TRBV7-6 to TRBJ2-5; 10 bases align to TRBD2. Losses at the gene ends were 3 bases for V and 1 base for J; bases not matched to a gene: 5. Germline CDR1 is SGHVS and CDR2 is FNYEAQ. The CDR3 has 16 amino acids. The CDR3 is CASSFGAGGSQETQYF. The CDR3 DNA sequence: TGTGCCAGCAGCTTTGGAGCGGGAGGGAGCCAAGAGACCCAGTACTTC. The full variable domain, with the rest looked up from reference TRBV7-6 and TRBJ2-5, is GAGVSQSPRYKVTKRGQDVALRCDPISGHVSLYWYRQALGQGPEFLTYFNYEAQQDKSGLPNDRFSAERPEGSISTLTIQRTEQRDSAMYRCASSFGAGGSQETQYFGPGTRLLVL.